This TCR beta chain appears in the sequencing data of a study of radiotherapy plus CTLA-4 blockade in lung cancer. Across the study: In less than 20% of patients, objective responses were seen; 31% had disease control. Overall study findings and caveats: Blood TCR clones of tumor origin expanded after radiotherapy plus ipilimumab.

The CDR3 spans 15 residues. From germline, CDR1 is MNHEY and CDR2 SMNVEV (reference sequence). The V and J ends lost 8 bases and 7 bases respectively, with 18 bases between them. Sequencing was performed with immunoSEQ multiplex PCR; in TCRdb, only in-frame clones are kept and a portion is missing. The sample lists roughly 66,000 clones; under 85% were seen once. CTLA-4 blockade with ipilimumab, together with focal radiation, was given to patients with chemo-refractory metastatic non-small-cell lung cancer. As to this clone: The antigen is not known.

The sequencing used peripheral blood, collected from a patient treated with radiotherapy plus ipilimumab. This TCR was recovered from a human donor with non-small cell lung cancer who had a partial response to radiotherapy plus ipilimumab. The chain recombines TRBV27 with TRBJ1-6; tentatively, D is TRBD1 (6 bases). For the CDR3, the DNA is TGTGCCAGCGGCGACAGGAGCCCACCAAATTCACCCCTCCACTTT. Protein product: CASGDRSPPNSPLHF.